The 17 T cell receptor beta chains in this list originate from one sample, sequenced in a study of T cell responses to AZD1222 COVID-19 vaccine. Produced via immunoSEQ multiplex PCR; TCRdb's table is partial and in-frame only. The repertoire includes about 56,000 clones, approximately 85% of them detected once, and approximately 16% sits in the top ten. The specimen was peripheral blood, collected on day 0 of AZD1222 vaccination. The receptors originated from an adult in good health.

This chain connects TRBV7-3 to TRBJ1-2; 7 bases are shared with TRBD1. Germline lookup yields CDR1 SGHTA and CDR2 FQGTGA. The CDR3 contains 13 residues. The V gene end was trimmed by 5 bases and the J gene end by 5 bases; junction bases not matched to a gene: 5. Written as DNA, the CDR3 is TGTGCCAGCAGCCCAGGGGACAGATATGGCTACACCTTC. Its protein is CASSPGDRYGYTF. Together with reference TRBV7-3 and TRBJ1-2, the CDR3 gives the full variable domain: GAGVSQTPSNKVTEKGKYVELRCDPISGHTALYWYRQSLGQGPEFLIYFQGTGAADDSGLPNDRFFAVRPEGSVSTLKIQRTERGDSAVYLCASSPGDRYGYTFGSGTRLTVV.

J is TRBJ1-4 and V is TRBV28, with a possible D match to TRBD1 (6 bases). Germline loops: CDR1 MDHEN, CDR2 SYDVKM. The CDR3 length is 17 residues. Deletions cut 5 bases from V and 4 bases from J, with 20 bases between. CDR3: CASSEGGILGGNEKLFF. DNA of the CDR3: TGTGCCAGCAGTGAGGGGGGAATTTTGGGCGGTAATGAAAAACTGTTTTTT.

The CDR3 bases are TGTGCCAGCAGTGAGCGGAGAAATCAGCCCCAGCATTTT. Translated: CASSERRNQPQHF. This chain uses TRBV2 with TRBJ1-5; no reliable D call. V lost 3 bases and J 4 bases, leaving 7 bases between the germline ends. There are 13 residues in the CDR3. Germline V gene data show CDR1 as SNHLY and CDR2 as FYNNEI.

CDR3 DNA: TGTGCCAGCCGAGGACTAATATCCTACAATGAGCAGTTCTTC. Translated, it gives CASRGLISYNEQFF. The rearrangement joins TRBV28 to TRBJ2-1, with TRBD2 as a possible D gene (6 bases). V lost 8 bases, J lost 1 base, and 12 bases lay in between. The CDR3 has 14 amino acids. Germline CDR1 reads MDHEN; CDR2 reads SYDVKM.

DNA for the CDR3: TGCGCCAGCAGCTTGGCCTCGGGTACTGAAGCTTTCTTT. Its protein product is CASSLASGTEAFF. The chain is built from TRBV5-1 and TRBJ1-1; no reliable D call. V lost 0 bases, J lost 5 bases, and 8 bases lay in between. Germline V CDR1 and CDR2: SGHRS, YFSETQ. The CDR3 is 13 amino acids.

The rearrangement uses TRBV4-1 and TRBJ1-5; D gene unclear. Germline-derived CDR1 and CDR2 are MGHRA and YSYEKL. V lost 5 bases to trimming and J lost 2 bases, with 10 bases between them. CDR3 length: 14 residues. The DNA of the CDR3 is TGCGCCAGCAGCGCCCCAGGTCGCAATCAGCCCCAGCATTTT. It specifies CASSAPGRNQPQHF.

V gene TRBV7-8 combines with J gene TRBJ2-3; D call uncertain. V was trimmed by 1 base and J by 2 bases, leaving 10 bases between them. Germline CDR1 is SGHVS and CDR2 is FQNEAQ. This CDR3 comprises 15 residues. The CDR3 loop is CASSLDNINTDTQYF. CDR3 nucleotide sequence: TGTGCCAGCAGCTTAGACAACATAAACACAGATACGCAGTATTTT.

CDR3 region: CASSQIDSLNEKLFF. CDR3 in DNA: TGCGCCAGCAGCCAGATAGACAGCCTCAATGAAAAACTGTTTTTT. The V gene is TRBV4-1, the J gene TRBJ1-4; a possible D gene is TRBD1 (5 bases). V dropped 3 bases and J dropped 5 bases, with 13 bases sitting between them. CDR1 and CDR2 from the germline V gene are MGHRA and YSYEKL. CDR3 length: 15 amino acids.

This sequence joins TRBV28 and TRBJ2-7; the D gene is possibly TRBD1 (6 bases). Germline CDR1 reads MDHEN; CDR2 reads SYDVKM. V was shortened by 1 base and J by 6 bases, with 10 bases between the two germline ends. The length of the CDR3 is 13 residues. This CDR3 is CASSLYRAGEQYF. The CDR3 DNA sequence: TGTGCCAGCAGTTTATACAGGGCCGGCGAGCAGTACTTC.

This clone was counted a single time. The chain carries TRBV29-1 and TRBJ2-1; D perhaps matches TRBD2 (6 bases). CDR3 length: 12 residues. Trimming removed 4 bases at V and 9 bases at J, with 13 bases between. The germline V gene has CDR1 SQVTM and CDR2 ANQGSEA. CDR3: CSVAGRSGEQFF. CDR3 DNA: TGCAGCGTTGCGGGGAGGTCGGGTGAGCAGTTCTTC.

V usage is TRBV28 and J usage is TRBJ1-2; the D is unclear. The CDR3 runs 13 residues. V was clipped by 4 bases and J by 4 bases, with 10 bases between them. Germline-derived CDR1 and CDR2 are MDHEN and SYDVKM. The CDR3 sequence is CASSSGIGYGYTF. The CDR3 nucleotides read TGTGCCAGCAGTTCTGGTATAGGCTATGGCTACACCTTC.

V usage is TRBV5-1 and J usage is TRBJ2-1; D is unclear. The CDR3 runs 14 residues. V was shortened by 0 bases and J by 1 base, with 5 bases between the two germline ends. Germline assignment: CDR1 SGHRS and CDR2 YFSETQ. Here the CDR3 DNA reads TGCGCCAGCAGCTTGGGGCCGTCCTACAATGAGCAGTTCTTC. Its protein is CASSLGPSYNEQFF.

As for this clone: One junction end disagrees with the germline gene, perhaps due to a read error. The rearrangement uses TRBV19 and TRBJ1-5, with TRBD1 identical over 7 bases. Germline V gene data show CDR1 as LNHDA and CDR2 as SQIVND (reference sequence). The CDR3 is 16 residues long. The DNA for the CDR3 is TGTGCCAGTAGCATAGATGGGACAGCGGCTTATCAGCCCCAGCATTTT. Translation gives CASSIDGTAAYQPQHF.

The V gene is TRBV19, the J gene TRBJ1-3; D is unresolved. Between the trimmed V and J ends, which lost 0 bases and 2 bases, there was a span of 8 bases. The germline CDR1 and CDR2 sequences are LNHDA and SQIVND (reference sequence). The CDR3 totals 15 residues. CDR3 protein: CASSIDPGTGNTIYF. As DNA, the CDR3 is TGTGCCAGTAGTATAGATCCAGGAACTGGAAACACCATATATTTT.

V is TRBV6-5 and J is TRBJ2-7, with D uncertain. The CDR3 sequence is 13 residues long. The V and J ends lost 6 bases and 0 bases respectively, with 9 bases between them. CDR1 and CDR2 from the germline V gene are MNHEY and SVGAGI. DNA for the CDR3: TGTGCCAGCAGGGCTGCCAGCTCCTACGAGCAGTACTTC. Its translation is CASRAASSYEQYF.

This sequence joins TRBV11-2 and TRBJ1-1, with D perhaps matching TRBD1 (5 bases). Trimming cost V 6 bases and J 1 base, with 15 bases left between them. Germline-derived CDR1 and CDR2 are SGHAT and FQNNGV. This CDR3 is built from 15 residues. CDR3 nucleotides: TGTGCCAGCAGTTTCCTCGGGGACGCGAACACTGAAGCTTTCTTT. This encodes CASSFLGDANTEAFF. Full variable domain (outside the CDR3, taken from reference TRBV11-2 and TRBJ1-1): EAGVAQSPRYKIIEKRQSVAFWCNPISGHATLYWYQQILGQGPKLLIQFQNNGVVDDSQLPKDRFSAERLKGVDSTLKIQPAKLEDSAVYLCASSFLGDANTEAFFGQGTRLTVV.

The genes are TRBV27 and TRBJ2-6; 7 nucleotides agree with TRBD2. The CDR3 totals 17 residues. The V segment lost 5 bases and the J segment 1 base; nucleotides outside the gene matches: 8. In germline, CDR1 is MNHEY, CDR2 SMNVEV (reference sequence). Here the CDR3 reads CASSPHIGGSGANVLTF. In nucleotides, the CDR3 is TGTGCCAGCAGTCCCCACATCGGGGGGTCTGGGGCCAACGTCCTGACTTTC.